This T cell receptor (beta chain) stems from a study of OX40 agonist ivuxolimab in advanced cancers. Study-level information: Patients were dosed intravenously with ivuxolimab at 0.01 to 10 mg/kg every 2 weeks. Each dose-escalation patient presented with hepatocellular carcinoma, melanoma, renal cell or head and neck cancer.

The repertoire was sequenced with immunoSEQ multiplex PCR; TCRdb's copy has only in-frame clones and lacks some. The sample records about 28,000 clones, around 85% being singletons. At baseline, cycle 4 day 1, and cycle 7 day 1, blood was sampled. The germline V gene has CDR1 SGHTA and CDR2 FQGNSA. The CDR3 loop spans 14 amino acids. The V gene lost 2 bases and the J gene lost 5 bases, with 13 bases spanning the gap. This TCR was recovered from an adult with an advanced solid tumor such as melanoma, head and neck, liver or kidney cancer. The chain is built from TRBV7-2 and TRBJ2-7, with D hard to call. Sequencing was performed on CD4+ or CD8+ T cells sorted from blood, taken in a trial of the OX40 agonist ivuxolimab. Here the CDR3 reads CASSLKVRRDEQYF. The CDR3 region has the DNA TGTGCCAGCAGCTTAAAAGTCCGTCGCGACGAGCAGTACTTC.